The present T cell receptor (beta chain) was sequenced within a study of siplizumab effects on memory and regulatory T cells. Study-level points and caveats: Significantly reduced by siplizumab was the cumulative frequency of alloreactive sequences, namely those traceable to unstimulated CD4+ memory cells. Naive T cells seemed more diverse than memory cells; they also seemed major alloresponse contributors. No functional test confirmed suppression by proliferating siplizumab-culture Tregs. No assignable naive or memory phenotype existed for roughly 80-97% of proliferating CD4+ or CD8+ clones.

A remark on this clone: Its antigen is as yet unknown.

The assay was immunoSEQ multiplex PCR, and TCRdb's table has in-frame clones only and misses some. The data contain 70,000 or so clones, 80% to 90% of them singletons. Germline V gene lookup returns CDR1 SGHTA and CDR2 FQGNSA. V dropped 1 base and J dropped 2; count of bases not matched to a gene: 5. This CDR3 spans 15 amino acids. The rearrangement joins TRBV7-2 to TRBJ2-7; 7 bases agree with TRBD1. This TCR was recovered from a human donor in good health. Sequenced input: Tregs sorted from blood. The CDR3 region is CASSLDRGKPYEQYF. The CDR3 DNA is TGTGCCAGCAGCTTAGACAGGGGTAAGCCCTACGAGCAGTACTTC.